This TCR beta chain was sequenced in a study of T cell changes during pregnancy in multiple sclerosis. Some clones are missing from TCRdb's copy, which holds only in-frame ones; the method was immunoSEQ multiplex PCR. The profile shows 25,000 to 30,000 clones, roughly 89% of them singletons. V lost 1 base, J lost 10 bases, and 8 bases lay in between. The CDR3 extends over 13 amino acids. Germline CDR1 is SEHNR and CDR2 is FQNEAQ (reference sequence). In this sample, this clone turned up a few times. The chain employs TRBV7-9 and TRBJ1-6; D unresolved. The starting material was CD4+ T cells from peripheral blood mononuclear cells, obtained in the second trimester of pregnancy. The clonotype was recovered from a female donor with multiple sclerosis, enrolled in a pregnancy study. The CDR3 DNA reads as TGTGCCAGCAGCTTAGAGAGCTACTCACCCCTCCACTTT. It is translated as CASSLESYSPLHF.